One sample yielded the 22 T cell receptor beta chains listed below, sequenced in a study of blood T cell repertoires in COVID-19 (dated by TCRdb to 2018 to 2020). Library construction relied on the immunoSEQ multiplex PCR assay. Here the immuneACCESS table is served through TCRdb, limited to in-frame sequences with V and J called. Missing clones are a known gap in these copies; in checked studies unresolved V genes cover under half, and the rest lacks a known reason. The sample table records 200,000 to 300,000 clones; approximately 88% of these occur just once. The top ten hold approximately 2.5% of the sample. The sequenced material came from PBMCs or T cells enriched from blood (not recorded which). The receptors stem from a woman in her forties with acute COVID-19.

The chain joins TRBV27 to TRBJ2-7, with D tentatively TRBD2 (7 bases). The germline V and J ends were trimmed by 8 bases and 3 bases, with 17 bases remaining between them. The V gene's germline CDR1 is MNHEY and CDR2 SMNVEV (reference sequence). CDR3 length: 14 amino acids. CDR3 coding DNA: TGTGCCAGCCCTCGTCGGGGGGCGATCTACGAGCAGTACGTC. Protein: CASPRRGAIYEQYV.

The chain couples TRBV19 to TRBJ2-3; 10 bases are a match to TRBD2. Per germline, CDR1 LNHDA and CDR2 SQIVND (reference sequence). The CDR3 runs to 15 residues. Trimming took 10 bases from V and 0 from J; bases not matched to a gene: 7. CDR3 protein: CATRSGGDSTDTQYF. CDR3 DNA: TGTGCCACTAGGAGCGGGGGGGATAGCACAGATACGCAGTATTTT. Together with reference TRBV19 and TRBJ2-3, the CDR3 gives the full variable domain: DGGITQSPKYLFRKEGQNVTLSCEQNLNHDAMYWYRQDPGQGLRLIYYSQIVNDFQKGDIAEGYSVSREKKESFPLTVTSAQKNPTAFYLCATRSGGDSTDTQYFGPGTRLTVL.

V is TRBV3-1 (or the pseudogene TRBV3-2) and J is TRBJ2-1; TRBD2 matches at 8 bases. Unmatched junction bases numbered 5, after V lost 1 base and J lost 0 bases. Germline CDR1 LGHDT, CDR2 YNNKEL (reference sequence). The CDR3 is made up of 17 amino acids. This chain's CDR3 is CASSQVTSGSSYNEQFF. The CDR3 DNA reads TGTGCCAGCAGCCAAGTTACTAGCGGAAGCTCCTACAATGAGCAGTTCTTC.

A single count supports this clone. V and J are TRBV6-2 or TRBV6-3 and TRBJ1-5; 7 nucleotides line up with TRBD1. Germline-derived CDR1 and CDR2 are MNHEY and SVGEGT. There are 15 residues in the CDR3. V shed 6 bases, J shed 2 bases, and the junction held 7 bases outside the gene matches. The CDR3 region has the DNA TGTGCCAGCAGCGACAGGGTGGGTGGCAATCAGCCCCAGCATTTT. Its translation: CASSDRVGGNQPQHF.

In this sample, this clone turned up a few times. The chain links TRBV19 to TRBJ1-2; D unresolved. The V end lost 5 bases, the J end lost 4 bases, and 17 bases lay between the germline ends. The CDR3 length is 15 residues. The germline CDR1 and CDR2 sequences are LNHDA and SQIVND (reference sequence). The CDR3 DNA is TGTGCCAGTAGTGCCGAGGGTCGAATCATCTATGGCTACACCTTC. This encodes CASSAEGRIIYGYTF.

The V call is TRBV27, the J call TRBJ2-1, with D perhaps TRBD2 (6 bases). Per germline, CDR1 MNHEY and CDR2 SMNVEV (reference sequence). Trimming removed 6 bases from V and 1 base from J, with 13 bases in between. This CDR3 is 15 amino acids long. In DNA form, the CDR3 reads TGTGCCAGCAGCATCCGGGACTCATCCTACAATGAGCAGTTCTTC. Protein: CASSIRDSSYNEQFF.

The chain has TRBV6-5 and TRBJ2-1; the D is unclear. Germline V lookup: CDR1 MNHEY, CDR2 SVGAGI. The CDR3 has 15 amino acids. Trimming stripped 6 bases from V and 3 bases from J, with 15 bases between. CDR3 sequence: CASSFTRDFYNEQFF. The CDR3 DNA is TGTGCCAGCAGCTTTACACGAGACTTCTACAATGAGCAGTTCTTC.

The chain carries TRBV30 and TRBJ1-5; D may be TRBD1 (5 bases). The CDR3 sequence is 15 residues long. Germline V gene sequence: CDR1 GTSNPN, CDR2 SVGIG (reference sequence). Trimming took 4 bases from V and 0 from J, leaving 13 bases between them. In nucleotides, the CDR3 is TGTGCCTGGACGGCGGGGGAGTATAGCAATCAGCCCCAGCATTTT. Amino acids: CAWTAGEYSNQPQHF.

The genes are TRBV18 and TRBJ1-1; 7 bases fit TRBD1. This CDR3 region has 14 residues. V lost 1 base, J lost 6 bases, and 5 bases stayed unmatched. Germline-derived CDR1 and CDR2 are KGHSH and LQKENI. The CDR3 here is CASSPLNRGSEAFF. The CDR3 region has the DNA TGTGCCAGCTCACCACTCAACAGGGGTTCTGAAGCTTTCTTT.

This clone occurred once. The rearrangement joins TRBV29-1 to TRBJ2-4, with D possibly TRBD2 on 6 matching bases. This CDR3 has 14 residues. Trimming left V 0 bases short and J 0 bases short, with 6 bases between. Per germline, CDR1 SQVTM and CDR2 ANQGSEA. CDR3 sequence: CSVEEGLAKNIQYF. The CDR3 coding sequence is TGCAGCGTTGAAGAGGGACTAGCCAAAAACATTCAGTACTTC. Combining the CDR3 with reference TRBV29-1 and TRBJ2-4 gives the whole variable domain SAVISQKPSRDICQRGTSLTIQCQVDSQVTMMFWYRQQPGQSLTLIATANQGSEATYESGFVIDKFPISRPNLTFSTLTVSNMSPEDSSIYLCSVEEGLAKNIQYFGAGTRLSVL.

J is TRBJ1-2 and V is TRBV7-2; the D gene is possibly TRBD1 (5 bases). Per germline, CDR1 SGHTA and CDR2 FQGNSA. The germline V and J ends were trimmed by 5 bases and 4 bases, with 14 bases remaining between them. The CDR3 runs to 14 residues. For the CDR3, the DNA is TGTGCCAGCAGCGCAGCCCCAAGGGGCTATGGCTACACCTTC. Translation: CASSAAPRGYGYTF.

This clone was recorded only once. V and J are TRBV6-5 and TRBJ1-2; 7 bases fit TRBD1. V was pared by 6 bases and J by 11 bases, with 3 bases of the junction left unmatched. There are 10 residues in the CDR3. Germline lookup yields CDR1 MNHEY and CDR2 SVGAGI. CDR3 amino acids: CASRAGGYTF. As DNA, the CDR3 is TGTGCCAGCAGAGCAGGGGGATACACCTTC.

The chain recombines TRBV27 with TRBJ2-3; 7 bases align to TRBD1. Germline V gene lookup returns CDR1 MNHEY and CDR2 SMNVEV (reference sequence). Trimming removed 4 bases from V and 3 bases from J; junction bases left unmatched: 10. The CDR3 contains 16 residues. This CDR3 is CASSSNDRVRTDTQYF. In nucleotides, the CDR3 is TGTGCCAGCAGTTCGAACGACAGGGTTCGGACAGATACGCAGTATTTT.

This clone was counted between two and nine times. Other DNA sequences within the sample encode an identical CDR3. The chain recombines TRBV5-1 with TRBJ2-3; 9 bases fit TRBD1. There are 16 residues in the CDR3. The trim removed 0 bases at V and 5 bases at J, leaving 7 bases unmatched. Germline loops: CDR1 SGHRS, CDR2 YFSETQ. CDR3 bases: TGCGCCAGCAGCTTGGCCCCGGGACAGGGAAAAGATACGCAGTATTTT. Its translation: CASSLAPGQGKDTQYF.

In DNA, the CDR3 is TGTGCCAGCAGCGTATCTAGCGGGGGGTCACTTAGCACAGATACGCAGTATTTT. This gives the protein CASSVSSGGSLSTDTQYF. The chain joins TRBV9 to TRBJ2-3, with 11 bases fitting TRBD2. J gave up 0 bases and V 1 base, and 7 bases lay outside the gene matches. The CDR3 spans 18 residues. Looked up from germline, CDR1 is SGDLS and CDR2 is YYNGEE.

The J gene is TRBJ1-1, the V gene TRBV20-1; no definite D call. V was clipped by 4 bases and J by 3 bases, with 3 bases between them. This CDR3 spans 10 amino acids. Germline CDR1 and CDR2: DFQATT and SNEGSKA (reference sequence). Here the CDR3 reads CSATYTEAFF. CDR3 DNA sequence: TGCAGTGCTACTTACACTGAAGCTTTCTTT.

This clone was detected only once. CDR3 amino acids: CASSPSGDGYTF. The DNA of the CDR3 is TGTGCCAGCTCACCGTCAGGGGATGGCTACACCTTC. The V and J genes are TRBV18 and TRBJ1-2, with D perhaps matching TRBD1 (6 bases). The CDR3 contains 12 residues. Trimming left V 3 bases short and J 6 bases short, with 8 bases between. Germline V gene lookup returns CDR1 KGHSH and CDR2 LQKENI.

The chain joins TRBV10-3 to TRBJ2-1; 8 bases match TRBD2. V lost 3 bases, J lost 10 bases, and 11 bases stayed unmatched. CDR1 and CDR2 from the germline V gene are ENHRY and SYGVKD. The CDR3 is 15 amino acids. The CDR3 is CAISDAGAGGREQFF. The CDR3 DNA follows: TGTGCCATCAGTGACGCGGGGGCGGGAGGCCGAGAGCAGTTCTTC.

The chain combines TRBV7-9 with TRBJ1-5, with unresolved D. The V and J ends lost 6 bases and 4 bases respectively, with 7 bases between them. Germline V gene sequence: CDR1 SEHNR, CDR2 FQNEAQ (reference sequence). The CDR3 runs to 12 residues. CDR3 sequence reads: CASRGENQPQHF. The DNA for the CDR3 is TGTGCCAGCAGAGGAGAAAATCAGCCCCAGCATTTT. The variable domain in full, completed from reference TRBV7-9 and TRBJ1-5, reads DTGVSQNPRHKITKRGQNVTFRCDPISEHNRLYWYRQTLGQGPEFLTYFQNEAQLEKSRLLSDRFSAERPKGSFSTLEIQRTEQGDSAMYLCASRGENQPQHFGDGTRLSIL.

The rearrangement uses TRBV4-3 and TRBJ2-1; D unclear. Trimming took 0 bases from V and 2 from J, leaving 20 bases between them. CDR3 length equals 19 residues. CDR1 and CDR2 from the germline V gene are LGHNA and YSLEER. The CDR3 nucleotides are TGCGCCAGCAGCCAAGAGGGTGGGTCCACAGTTTTCCCCTACAATGAGCAGTTCTTC. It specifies CASSQEGGSTVFPYNEQFF.

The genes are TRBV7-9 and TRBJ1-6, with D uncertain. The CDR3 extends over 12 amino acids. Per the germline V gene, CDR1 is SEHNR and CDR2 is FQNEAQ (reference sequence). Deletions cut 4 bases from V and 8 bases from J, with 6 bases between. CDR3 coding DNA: TGTGCCAGCAGCTCAGTGGATTCACCCCTCCACTTT. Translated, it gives CASSSVDSPLHF.

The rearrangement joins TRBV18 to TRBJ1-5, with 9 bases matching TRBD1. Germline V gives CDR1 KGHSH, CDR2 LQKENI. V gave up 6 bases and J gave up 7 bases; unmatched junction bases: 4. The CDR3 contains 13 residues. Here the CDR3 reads CASSDRGDQPQHF. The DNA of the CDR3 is TGTGCCAGCTCCGACAGGGGGGACCAGCCCCAGCATTTT. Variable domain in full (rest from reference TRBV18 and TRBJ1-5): NAGVMQNPRHLVRRRGQEARLRCSPMKGHSHVYWYRQLPEEGLKFMVYLQKENIIDESGMPKERFSAEFPKEGPSILRIQQVVRGDSAAYFCASSDRGDQPQHFGDGTRLSIL.